This entry lists 28 T cell receptor beta chains sequenced from one sample in a study of blood T cells in healthy people across ages (dated by TCRdb to about 2015). Receptor libraries were prepared by 5' RACE. Instrument on record: Illumina HiSeq 2500. A second PCR of roughly 7 to 11 cycles was performed with a sample-barcoded 5' primer and a J-beta primer mix. TCRdb cleaned the public reads at Q25 with fastp, built clones with MiXCR and kept in-frame beta chains. When rows share a CDR3 protein, they turn into one entry using the most common DNA and genes. This sample is represented by some 320,000 distinct CDR3 sequences; roughly 29% of them were singletons. Over 25% of the sample goes to the ten largest clones. Sequences were obtained from blood. The receptors shown here come from a woman aged 70 to 79 in good health.

Concerning this clonotype: At one end the junction does not follow the germline gene, possibly because of a read error. The chain links TRBV7-9 to TRBJ1-4; perhaps TRBD1 as D (6 bases). Per the germline V gene, CDR1 is SEHNR and CDR2 is FQNEAQ (reference sequence). CDR3 length equals 15 residues. CDR3 DNA: TGCGCCAGCAGCCAAGATTCAGGGACAACCGAAAAACTGTTTTTT. Its translation: CASSQDSGTTEKLFF.

J is TRBJ1-2 and V is TRBV6-6, with 10 bases that match TRBD1. The CDR3 runs 15 residues. Looked up from germline, CDR1 is MNHNY and CDR2 is SVGAGI (reference sequence). Trimming cost V 6 bases and J 3 bases; bases outside gene matches: 7. CDR3 sequence (DNA): TGTGCCAGCAGGGAAGACAGGGGGCTAGACTATGGCTACACCTTC. The encoded protein is CASREDRGLDYGYTF.

A note on this clonotype: An end of the junction differs from the germline gene, which may be a read error. The chain carries TRBV12-3 or TRBV12-4 and TRBJ2-5, with no clear D. The CDR3 totals 14 residues. The CDR3 region is CANSIKEYQEAQYF. Here the CDR3 DNA reads TGTGCCAACAGTATAAAAGAGTACCAAGAGGCCCAGTACTTC.

This chain connects TRBV28 to TRBJ1-2; D perhaps matches TRBD1 (6 bases). Trimming took 5 bases from V and 8 from J, leaving 18 bases between them. Germline V lookup: CDR1 MDHEN, CDR2 SYDVKM. The CDR3 extends over 14 amino acids. CDR3 protein: CASSRPRGPAGYTF. CDR3 bases: TGTGCCAGCAGTCGGCCGCGGGGGCCCGCCGGCTACACCTTC.

This clonotype showed up many times. The chain uses TRBV18 and TRBJ2-5, with 7 nucleotides matching TRBD2. V was clipped by 2 bases and J by 4 bases; unmatched bases: 1. From germline, CDR1 is KGHSH and CDR2 LQKENI. The CDR3 loop spans 13 amino acids. The CDR3 nucleotides read TGTGCCAGCTCACCAGGGAGGGGAGAGACCCAGTACTTC. Translation gives CASSPGRGETQYF.

Comment on this clonotype: It is likely a read error, because the conserved phenylalanine at the end of the CDR3 is missing. The genes are TRBV6-2 or TRBV6-3 and TRBJ1-5, with unresolved D. Between the trimmed V and J ends, which lost 6 bases and 2 bases, there was a span of 17 bases. This CDR3 is built from 16 residues. Germline V gene data show CDR1 as MNHEY and CDR2 as SVGEGT. The CDR3 loop is CASRRKEEFRNQPQHL. The CDR3 DNA reads as TGTGCCAGCAGAAGAAAAGAAGAGTTTCGCAATCAGCCCCAGCATCTT.

Of note for this clonotype: This CDR3 is missing its conserved last phenylalanine or tryptophan, likely due to a read error. This rearrangement joins TRBV7-9 to TRBJ1-2; D might be TRBD1 (6 bases). Between the trimmed V and J ends, which lost 5 bases and 3 bases, there was a span of 10 bases. The germline V gene encodes CDR1 SEHNR and CDR2 FQNEAQ (reference sequence). CDR3 length: 13 residues. The CDR3: CASSPDSYYGYTL. For the CDR3, the DNA is TGTGCCAGCAGCCCGGACAGTTACTATGGCTACACCCTC.

This clonotype was seen only a few times. V gene TRBV7-9 combines with J gene TRBJ2-5, with no clear D. The assigned J gene may be wrong: the sequence end matches TRBJ2-7 better. The CDR3 loop spans 12 amino acids. CDR1 and CDR2 (germline): SEHNR, FQNEAQ (reference sequence). The CDR3 coding sequence is TGTGCCAGCAGCCCCGGTCGATACGAGCAGTACTTC. This codes for CASSPGRYEQYF.

This clonotype was seen only a few times. V and J are TRBV4-1 and TRBJ2-3; D remains ambiguous. This CDR3 is built from 14 residues. Germline lookup yields CDR1 MGHRA and CDR2 YSYEKL. With 0 bases removed from V and 1 base from J, the gap between germline ends came to 5 bases. The DNA of the CDR3 is TGCGCCAGCAGCCAAGATAAAGGCACAGATACGCAGTATTTT. This sequence encodes CASSQDKGTDTQYF.

V is TRBV10-3 and J is TRBJ1-4, with D perhaps TRBD1 (6 bases). V lost 5 bases and J 10 bases, leaving 17 bases between the germline ends. Germline loops: CDR1 ENHRY, CDR2 SYGVKD. There are 14 residues in the CDR3. CDR3 protein: CAISTGLAQGKLFF. CDR3 coding DNA: TGTGCCATCAGTACAGGGCTGGCCCAGGGAAAACTGTTTTTT.

The gene calls are TRBV5-1 and TRBJ2-3; D remains ambiguous. V gave up 5 bases and J gave up 3 bases, with 16 bases separating them. The CDR3 has 15 amino acids. From germline, CDR1 is SGHRS and CDR2 YFSETQ. CDR3 DNA: TGCGCCAGCAGATCCTTAGCAACGCTGACAGATACGCAGTATTTT. Translated, it gives CASRSLATLTDTQYF. Full variable domain (remainder filled in from reference TRBV5-1 and TRBJ2-3): KAGVTQTPRYLIKTRGQQVTLSCSPISGHRSVSWYQQTPGQGLQFLFEYFSETQRNKGNFPGRFSGRQFSNSRSEMNVSTLELGDSALYLCASRSLATLTDTQYFGPGTRLTVL.

This clonotype was picked up one time. The gene calls are TRBV5-1 and TRBJ1-1; D uncertain. From germline, CDR1 is SGHRS and CDR2 YFSETQ. Trimming took 1 base from V and 2 from J, leaving 21 bases between them. The CDR3 contains 18 residues. CDR3 residues: CASSLRVVGGPPNTEAFF. CDR3 sequence (DNA): TGCGCCAGCAGCTTGCGAGTTGTAGGAGGGCCACCTAACACTGAAGCTTTCTTT.

The J gene is TRBJ1-5, the V gene TRBV7-9; 8 bases match TRBD1. CDR1 and CDR2 from the germline V gene are SEHNR and FQNEAQ (reference sequence). CDR3 size: 15 residues. Losses at the gene ends were 2 bases for V and 1 base for J; bases not matched to a gene: 1. CDR3 protein: CASSLSGGSNQPQHF. CDR3 bases: TGTGCCAGCAGCTTATCAGGGGGCAGCAATCAGCCCCAGCATTTT.

The table lists this clonotype with a few counts. V and J are TRBV28 and TRBJ2-1, with TRBD2 matching 10 bases. The CDR3 consists of 16 residues. The germline gives CDR1 MDHEN, CDR2 SYDVKM. V lost 6 bases and J lost 8; bases outside the gene matches: 13. The CDR3, as DNA: TGTGCCAGCAGGCCGTTGGGGACTAGCGTTAAGTATGAGCAGTTCTTC. This codes for CASRPLGTSVKYEQFF. The full variable domain, rest sourced from reference TRBV28 and TRBJ2-1, is DVKVTQSSRYLVKRTGEKVFLECVQDMDHENMFWYRQDPGLGLRLIYFSYDVKMKEKGDIPEGYSVSREKKERFSLILESASTNQTSMYLCASRPLGTSVKYEQFFGPGTRLTVL.

In the case of this clonotype: Compared with germline, one end of the junction differs, possibly owing to a read error. The CDR3 DNA follows: TGTGCCGGCAGCCCAAAGTTAAGGGGCTCCTACAATGAGCAGTTCTTC. Encoded protein: CAGSPKLRGSYNEQFF. V and J are TRBV11-2 and TRBJ2-1, with a tentative D call TRBD1 (5 bases). The CDR3 loop spans 16 amino acids. Looked up from germline, CDR1 is SGHAT and CDR2 is FQNNGV. The full variable domain, its missing parts supplied by reference TRBV11-2 and TRBJ2-1, is EAGVAQSPRYKIIEKRQSVAFWCNPISGHATLYWYQQILGQGPKLLIQFQNNGVVDDSQLPKDRFSAERLKGVDSTLKIQPAKLEDSAVYLCAGSPKLRGSYNEQFFGPGTRLTVL.

V is TRBV7-2 and J is TRBJ1-6, with no clear D. V lost 4 bases, J lost 0 bases, and 10 bases lay in between. Germline V gene sequence: CDR1 SGHTA, CDR2 FQGNSA. CDR3 size: 16 residues. The CDR3 here is CASSSSPGSYNSPLHF. The CDR3 DNA follows: TGTGCCAGCAGCTCTTCCCCAGGCTCCTATAATTCACCCCTCCACTTT.

V usage is TRBV24-1 and J usage is TRBJ2-7; D is possibly TRBD2 (6 bases). This CDR3 is built from 15 residues. V was clipped by 4 bases and J by 2 bases, with 14 bases between them. CDR1 is KGHDR, CDR2 SFDVKD, per germline. The CDR3 nucleotides are TGTGCCACCAGTGACCCCGGGACGGGAGCCTACGAGCAGTACTTC. Protein product: CATSDPGTGAYEQYF.

As concerns this clonotype: At one end the junction does not follow the germline gene, possibly because of a read error. The gene calls are TRBV10-3 and TRBJ2-7; either TRBD1 or TRBD2 may fit D (6 bases each). CDR1 ENHRY and CDR2 SYGVKD come from the germline V gene. The CDR3 is 17 residues long. CDR3 DNA: TGTGCCATCAGTGCTAAGAAGGCTACAGGGAGGTCCGACGAGCGGTACTTC. Translation: CAISAKKATGRSDERYF.

This clonotype occurred a few times. V and J are TRBV2 and TRBJ2-7; 9 nucleotides agree with TRBD2. Germline assignment: CDR1 SNHLY and CDR2 FYNNEI. CDR3 size: 16 residues. The junction had 15 bases not matched to a gene; V was cut back by 7 bases and J by 5 bases. The DNA for the CDR3 is TGTGCCAGCAAGAGTAGTAGCGGGAGCCCCAGGGACGAGCAGTACTTC. Translated: CASKSSSGSPRDEQYF.

This chain links TRBV12-3 or TRBV12-4 with TRBJ2-1; 10 nucleotides match TRBD2. After removal of 5 bases from V and 1 base from J, the junction contained 11 bases not matched to a gene. The CDR3 spans 18 residues. DNA for the CDR3: TGTGCCAGCAGTACGGGAGCGGGAGGGTTCAAATCCTACAATGAGCAGTTCTTC. Protein sequence: CASSTGAGGFKSYNEQFF.

The chain has TRBV28 and TRBJ1-2; 8 nucleotides match TRBD1. Germline V CDR1 and CDR2: MDHEN, SYDVKM. J lost 5 bases, V lost 10 bases, and 9 bases had no gene match. This CDR3 spans 13 amino acids. For the CDR3, the DNA is TGTGCCATCCCGGGACAGGATTTTTATGGCTACACCTTC. It is translated as CAIPGQDFYGYTF.

Only a few counts were recorded for this clonotype. V and J are TRBV4-1 and TRBJ2-1; 13 bases agree with TRBD2. The ends lost 5 bases at V and 6 bases at J; junction bases unmatched: 1. This CDR3 comprises 14 residues. Germline V gives CDR1 MGHRA, CDR2 YSYEKL. The CDR3 nucleotides are TGCGCCAGCAGCGGACTAGCGGGAGCCAATGAGCAGTTCTTC. This gives the protein CASSGLAGANEQFF.

The genes are TRBV7-2 and TRBJ2-1; the D is unclear. Germline values: CDR1 SGHTA, CDR2 FQGNSA. This CDR3 comprises 12 residues. V was clipped by 8 bases and J by 3 bases, with 8 bases between them. In nucleotides, the CDR3 is TGTGCCAGCCGGGCAGTCTACAATGAGCAGTTCTTC. Amino acids: CASRAVYNEQFF.

V usage is TRBV20-1 and J usage is TRBJ2-1; no reliable D call. The CDR3 is 16 amino acids. Germline V gene lookup returns CDR1 DFQATT and CDR2 SNEGSKA (reference sequence). Trimming left V 0 bases short and J 2 bases short, with 14 bases between. The CDR3 DNA reads as TGCAGTGCTAGAGATGCTAGGTCTGCCGCCTACAATGAGCAGTTCTTC. It specifies CSARDARSAAYNEQFF.

This chain connects TRBV29-1 to TRBJ1-1; unclear D gene. Germline CDR1 and CDR2: SQVTM and ANQGSEA. The CDR3 runs to 12 residues. Trimming shortened V by 2 bases and J by 1 base, and 5 bases separated the two germline ends. CDR3 protein: CSVENKNTEAFF. DNA of the CDR3: TGCAGCGTTGAAAATAAGAACACTGAAGCTTTCTTT.

This clonotype was recorded a few times. The V and J genes are TRBV28 and TRBJ2-3; no reliable D call. V was trimmed by 10 bases and J by 1 base, leaving 18 bases between them. CDR3 length: 15 residues. CDR1 is MDHEN, CDR2 SYDVKM, per germline. The CDR3 DNA reads TGTGCCACCTACGTCTCCCGGCGGCGCACAGATACGCAGTATTTT. Translation gives CATYVSRRRTDTQYF.

Only a few counts were recorded for this clonotype. The CDR3 region is CASSEQPTPQETQYF. Here the CDR3 DNA reads TGCGCCAGCAGTGAGCAACCCACGCCGCAAGAGACCCAGTACTTC. This chain links TRBV5-1 with TRBJ2-5; D is unclear. Trimming took 5 bases from V and 2 from J, leaving 16 bases between them. There are 15 residues in the CDR3. CDR1 SGHRS and CDR2 YFSETQ come from the germline V gene.

V usage is TRBV5-1 and J usage is TRBJ1-2; D is possibly TRBD1 (6 bases). The germline V and J ends were trimmed by 4 bases and 8 bases, with 15 bases remaining between them. CDR1 and CDR2 (germline): SGHRS, YFSETQ. This CDR3 is built from 13 residues. The DNA for the CDR3 is TGCGCCAGCAGCCCTAACAGGGATTCGGGCTACACCTTC. It yields the protein CASSPNRDSGYTF.